This T cell receptor (beta chain) was retrieved from a study of response to subunit inactivated influenza vaccine (dated by TCRdb to 2016 to 2019). Notes on the research overall: The study used deep quantitative T cell receptor repertoire profiling to track responses to a trivalent subunit inactivated influenza vaccine. The paper as a whole reports these results and caveats: It was suggested by the authors that each seasonal influenza vaccination may recruit only a limited number of new T cells.

About this clonotype: The antigen it binds to is not known. Per-base qualities were not stored, and no clone one base away is much larger.

Library construction relied on RT-PCR. Sequenced on an Illumina HiSeq 2500. The public sequencing data were trimmed at Q25 with fastp and processed into clonotypes with MiXCR by TCRdb, which kept only in-frame beta chains. Rows merge per CDR3 protein into single entries with the most common DNA and genes. The sample table lists about 300,000 distinct CDR3 sequences, 20% to 25% of them with a count of one. Clones ranked in the top ten supply roughly a tenth of the sample. Per the germline V gene (reference sequence), DFQATT is the CDR1 and SNEGSKA is the CDR2. Including cysteine and phenylalanine, the CDR3 has 13 amino acids. CDR3 DNA is the only sequence kept; it has 39 bases, read in frame from the first base. V has 1 base trimmed and J has 5 bases trimmed; junction bases matching no gene number 4.

The sequence was collected from a man aged 50 to 75 who received an inactivated influenza vaccine. Donor details come from another sample of the same person, matched by shared clones. The sample consisted of PBMCs from blood, taken about 20 months after vaccination. The rearranged chain carries TRBV20-1 and TRBJ2-5; 7 of the junction bases match TRBD1. At the DNA level, the sequence is TGCAGTGCTAGAGTGGGGACAGACGAGACCCAGTACTTC. Translation gives CSARVGTDETQYF.